The 10 T cell receptor beta chains below all came from one sample that was sequenced in a study of PD-1 blockade in mismatch repair-deficient tumors. Stated time point: 10-day in vitro stimulation with candidate neoantigen peptide 5. TCRdb keeps only in-frame clones here, not all; method: immunoSEQ multiplex PCR. This sample carries over 14,000 clones, more than 80% of them seen once, and the ten largest clones take 10% to 11%. The antigens for these receptors are not known. The starting material was cells cultured in vitro, obtained from a patient treated with pembrolizumab. The receptors derive from an adult with mismatch repair-deficient cancer.

This sequence joins TRBV18 and TRBJ1-2; D gene uncertain. V shed 1 base and J shed 2 bases, with 8 bases lying between them. CDR1 is KGHSH, CDR2 LQKENI, per germline. The CDR3 spans 14 residues. The CDR3 DNA is TGTGCCAGCTCACCACAAGAGCAGAACTATGGCTACACCTTC. Protein sequence: CASSPQEQNYGYTF.

The chain carries TRBV5-1 and TRBJ2-3; tentatively, D is TRBD1 or TRBD2 (5 bases each). Germline V gene data show CDR1 as SGHRS and CDR2 as YFSETQ. The CDR3 spans 18 residues. Trimming stripped 4 bases from V and 0 bases from J, with 21 bases between. The CDR3 protein is CASSAIRRDGGSTDTQYF. Written as DNA, the CDR3 is TGCGCCAGCAGCGCCATCCGCCGGGACGGAGGCAGCACAGATACGCAGTATTTT.

The count of this clone is one. This chain uses TRBV5-1 with TRBJ1-1; no clear D. The CDR3 loop spans 13 amino acids. V lost 4 bases, J lost 6 bases, and 13 bases lay in between. Per the germline V gene, CDR1 is SGHRS and CDR2 is YFSETQ. CDR3 DNA sequence: TGCGCCAGCAGCCCGGAGGGAATTGCTGAAGCTTTCTTT. Its translation: CASSPEGIAEAFF.

The chain uses TRBV28 and TRBJ1-4; a weak D match, TRBD1 (5 bases). Germline V gives CDR1 MDHEN, CDR2 SYDVKM. Trimming took off 6 bases at V and 2 bases at J, with 13 bases between the two ends. CDR3 length: 15 amino acids. The CDR3 is CASRGTWGTNEKLFF. CDR3 nucleotides: TGTGCCAGCAGGGGAACCTGGGGGACTAATGAAAAACTGTTTTTT.

V is TRBV6-1 and J is TRBJ2-1, with 8 bases matching TRBD1. The CDR3 runs 14 residues. CDR1 and CDR2 from the germline V gene are MNHNS and SASEGT. The trim removed 6 bases at V and 5 bases at J, leaving 6 bases unmatched. In DNA, the CDR3 is TGTGCCAGCAGGATGACAGGGGCAAACAATGAGCAGTTCTTC. This sequence encodes CASRMTGANNEQFF.

V usage is TRBV27 and J usage is TRBJ1-5; D unresolved. Germline V gene lookup returns CDR1 MNHEY and CDR2 SMNVEV (reference sequence). Trimming left V 0 bases short and J 6 bases short, with 15 bases between. CDR3 length equals 16 residues. For the CDR3, the DNA is TGTGCCAGCAGTTTATCGGGCCATTGGTTAGGTCAGCCCCAGCATTTT. It yields the protein CASSLSGHWLGQPQHF.

The chain employs TRBV6-5 and TRBJ2-7; tentatively, D is TRBD2 (6 bases). This CDR3 contains 15 residues. V was shortened by 6 bases and J by 0 bases, with 15 bases between the two germline ends. CDR1 is MNHEY and CDR2 is SVGAGI in the germline V gene. The CDR3 nucleotides read TGTGCCAGCAGAATCCATCGGGGGAACTCCTACGAGCAGTACTTC. Protein product: CASRIHRGNSYEQYF.

The chain employs TRBV10-3 and TRBJ2-5, with 8 nucleotides matching TRBD2. The CDR3 covers 14 residues. The V gene end was trimmed by 4 bases and the J gene end by 5 bases; junction bases not matched to a gene: 6. Germline V lookup: CDR1 ENHRY, CDR2 SYGVKD. CDR3 DNA sequence: TGTGCCATCAGTGGGGGACTAGACGCGGAGACCCAGTACTTC. It is translated as CAISGGLDAETQYF.

The gene calls are TRBV11-2 and TRBJ2-7; no firm D call. The CDR3 sequence is 10 residues long. V gave up 4 bases and J gave up 7 bases, with 5 bases separating them. The germline V gene encodes CDR1 SGHAT and CDR2 FQNNGV. CDR3 sequence: CASSWVEQYF. For the CDR3, the DNA is TGTGCCAGCAGCTGGGTGGAGCAGTACTTC. Complete variable domain (other parts from reference TRBV11-2 and TRBJ2-7): EAGVAQSPRYKIIEKRQSVAFWCNPISGHATLYWYQQILGQGPKLLIQFQNNGVVDDSQLPKDRFSAERLKGVDSTLKIQPAKLEDSAVYLCASSWVEQYFGPGTRLTVT.

In its sample, this clone was seen once. The chain is built from TRBV6-5 and TRBJ1-1; D is undetermined. V lost 0 bases, J lost 7 bases, and 15 bases lay in between. Germline values: CDR1 MNHEY, CDR2 SVGAGI. CDR3 length: 15 residues. CDR3 nucleotides: TGTGCCAGCAGTTACTCAGTTGGGGTTCGGATTGAAGCTTTCTTT. It specifies CASSYSVGVRIEAFF.